Presented here are 9 T cell receptor beta chains from one specimen sequenced in a study of early T cells in non-severe SARS-CoV-2 infection. TCRdb re-called the 5' RACE reads with MiXCR, one entry per CDR3 protein. The sample has about 42,000 distinct CDR3 sequences; roughly 7.1% are singletons. The specimen was whole blood. The receptors were sampled from an adult who was a healthcare worker with PCR-confirmed SARS-CoV-2 infection or an uninfected control (not recorded which).

Only a few counts were recorded for this clonotype. V usage is TRBV27 and J usage is TRBJ1-2; 9 nucleotides agree with TRBD1. Germline CDR1 and CDR2: MNHEY and SMNVEV (reference sequence). The V and J ends lost 6 bases and 5 bases, in that order; junction bases with no gene match: 13. This CDR3 comprises 16 residues. CDR3 region: CASSFTGTGRPYGYTF. DNA of the CDR3: TGTGCCAGCAGCTTCACCGGGACAGGGCGCCCTTATGGCTACACCTTC.

This clonotype was picked up a small number of times. The chain links TRBV29-1 to TRBJ2-3; D is unresolved. The CDR3 is 13 residues long. V lost 5 bases and J 1 base, leaving 10 bases between the germline ends. CDR1 is SQVTM and CDR2 is ANQGSEA in the germline V gene. CDR3 DNA: TGCAGCGTTAGAACACCGGGCACAGATACGCAGTATTTT. Encoded protein: CSVRTPGTDTQYF.

In its sample, this clonotype ranks as medium-sized. The chain recombines TRBV20-1 with TRBJ1-2; D perhaps matches TRBD1 (5 bases). Deletions cut 0 bases from V and 2 bases from J, with 10 bases between. CDR1 and CDR2 from the germline V gene are DFQATT and SNEGSKA (reference sequence). The CDR3 loop spans 14 amino acids. CDR3 nucleotide sequence: TGCAGTGCTAGAGAGGTACAGGTCAACTATGGCTACACCTTC. Its translation: CSAREVQVNYGYTF.

V usage is TRBV2 and J usage is TRBJ2-1; 11 nucleotides agree with TRBD2. The CDR3 has 14 amino acids. Germline CDR1 is SNHLY and CDR2 is FYNNEI. The trim removed 8 bases at V and 4 bases at J, leaving 4 bases unmatched. CDR3 sequence reads: CASSRLAGYNEQFF. The CDR3 region has the DNA TGTGCCAGCTCCAGACTAGCGGGGTACAATGAGCAGTTCTTC.

Many counts were recorded for this clonotype. The chain couples TRBV29-1 to TRBJ2-5, with TRBD2 identical over 16 bases. J gave up 5 bases and V 7 bases, and 4 bases lay outside the gene matches. Germline loops: CDR1 SQVTM, CDR2 ANQGSEA. The CDR3 has 14 amino acids. The chain's CDR3 is CSAGTSGGEETQYF. The CDR3, as DNA: TGCAGCGCAGGGACTAGCGGGGGGGAGGAGACCCAGTACTTC.

The chain couples TRBV10-1 to TRBJ2-2, with a possible D match to TRBD1 (7 bases). The CDR3 runs to 15 residues. Germline CDR1 is WNHNN and CDR2 is SYGVQD (reference sequence). V lost 7 bases and J lost 5, with 17 bases in between. For the CDR3, the DNA is TGCGCCAGCACTCAGGGGGGTGACAAAACCGGGGAGCTGTTTTTT. This gives the protein CASTQGGDKTGELFF.

Here the CDR3 reads CASSGGGSYGYTF. The CDR3 nucleotides read TGTGCCAGCAGTGGCGGAGGGTCCTATGGCTACACCTTC. The J gene is TRBJ1-2, the V gene TRBV2; D uncertain. V lost 4 bases and J 4 bases, leaving 10 bases between the germline ends. The V gene's germline CDR1 is SNHLY and CDR2 FYNNEI. CDR3 size: 13 residues.

The rearrangement uses TRBV6-4 and TRBJ2-3, with 9 bases that match TRBD2. This CDR3 has 13 amino acids. With V trimmed by 4 bases and J by 7 bases, 3 bases remained unmatched. Germline V gene sequence: CDR1 MRHNA, CDR2 SNTAGT. In DNA, the CDR3 is TGTGCCAGCAGTGGACTAGCGGATAATACGCAGTATTTT. It codes for CASSGLADNTQYF.

In its sample, this clonotype was seen many times. The chain combines TRBV11-3 with TRBJ2-1, with TRBD2 matching over 8 bases. After removal of 1 base from V and 8 bases from J, the junction contained 4 bases not matched to a gene. CDR3 length: 14 residues. Germline V gene lookup returns CDR1 SGHNT and CDR2 YENEEA. The CDR3 coding sequence is TGTGCCAGCAGCTTAGCGAGCGGGGGCTATGAGCAGTTCTTC. This sequence encodes CASSLASGGYEQFF.